This section outlines one T cell receptor (beta chain) sequence together with its context. Sequencing was performed with immunoSEQ multiplex PCR; in TCRdb, only in-frame clones are kept and a portion is missing. The repertoire holds over 50,000 clones, with around 86% as singletons. Germline loops: CDR1 SGHRS, CDR2 YFSETQ. V lost 0 bases and J lost 5; bases outside the gene matches: 5. The CDR3 has 15 amino acids. The entry originates in a study of technical replicates of blood from several donors. J is TRBJ2-5 and V is TRBV5-1, with 9 bases identical to TRBD1. The sequence was collected from a human donor in good health. Some clones in this sample may be carry-over from other donors' samples. Specimen: PBMCs. CDR3 residues: CASSLVGQGSETQYF. DNA of the CDR3: TGCGCCAGCAGCTTGGTGGGACAGGGTTCGGAGACCCAGTACTTC.